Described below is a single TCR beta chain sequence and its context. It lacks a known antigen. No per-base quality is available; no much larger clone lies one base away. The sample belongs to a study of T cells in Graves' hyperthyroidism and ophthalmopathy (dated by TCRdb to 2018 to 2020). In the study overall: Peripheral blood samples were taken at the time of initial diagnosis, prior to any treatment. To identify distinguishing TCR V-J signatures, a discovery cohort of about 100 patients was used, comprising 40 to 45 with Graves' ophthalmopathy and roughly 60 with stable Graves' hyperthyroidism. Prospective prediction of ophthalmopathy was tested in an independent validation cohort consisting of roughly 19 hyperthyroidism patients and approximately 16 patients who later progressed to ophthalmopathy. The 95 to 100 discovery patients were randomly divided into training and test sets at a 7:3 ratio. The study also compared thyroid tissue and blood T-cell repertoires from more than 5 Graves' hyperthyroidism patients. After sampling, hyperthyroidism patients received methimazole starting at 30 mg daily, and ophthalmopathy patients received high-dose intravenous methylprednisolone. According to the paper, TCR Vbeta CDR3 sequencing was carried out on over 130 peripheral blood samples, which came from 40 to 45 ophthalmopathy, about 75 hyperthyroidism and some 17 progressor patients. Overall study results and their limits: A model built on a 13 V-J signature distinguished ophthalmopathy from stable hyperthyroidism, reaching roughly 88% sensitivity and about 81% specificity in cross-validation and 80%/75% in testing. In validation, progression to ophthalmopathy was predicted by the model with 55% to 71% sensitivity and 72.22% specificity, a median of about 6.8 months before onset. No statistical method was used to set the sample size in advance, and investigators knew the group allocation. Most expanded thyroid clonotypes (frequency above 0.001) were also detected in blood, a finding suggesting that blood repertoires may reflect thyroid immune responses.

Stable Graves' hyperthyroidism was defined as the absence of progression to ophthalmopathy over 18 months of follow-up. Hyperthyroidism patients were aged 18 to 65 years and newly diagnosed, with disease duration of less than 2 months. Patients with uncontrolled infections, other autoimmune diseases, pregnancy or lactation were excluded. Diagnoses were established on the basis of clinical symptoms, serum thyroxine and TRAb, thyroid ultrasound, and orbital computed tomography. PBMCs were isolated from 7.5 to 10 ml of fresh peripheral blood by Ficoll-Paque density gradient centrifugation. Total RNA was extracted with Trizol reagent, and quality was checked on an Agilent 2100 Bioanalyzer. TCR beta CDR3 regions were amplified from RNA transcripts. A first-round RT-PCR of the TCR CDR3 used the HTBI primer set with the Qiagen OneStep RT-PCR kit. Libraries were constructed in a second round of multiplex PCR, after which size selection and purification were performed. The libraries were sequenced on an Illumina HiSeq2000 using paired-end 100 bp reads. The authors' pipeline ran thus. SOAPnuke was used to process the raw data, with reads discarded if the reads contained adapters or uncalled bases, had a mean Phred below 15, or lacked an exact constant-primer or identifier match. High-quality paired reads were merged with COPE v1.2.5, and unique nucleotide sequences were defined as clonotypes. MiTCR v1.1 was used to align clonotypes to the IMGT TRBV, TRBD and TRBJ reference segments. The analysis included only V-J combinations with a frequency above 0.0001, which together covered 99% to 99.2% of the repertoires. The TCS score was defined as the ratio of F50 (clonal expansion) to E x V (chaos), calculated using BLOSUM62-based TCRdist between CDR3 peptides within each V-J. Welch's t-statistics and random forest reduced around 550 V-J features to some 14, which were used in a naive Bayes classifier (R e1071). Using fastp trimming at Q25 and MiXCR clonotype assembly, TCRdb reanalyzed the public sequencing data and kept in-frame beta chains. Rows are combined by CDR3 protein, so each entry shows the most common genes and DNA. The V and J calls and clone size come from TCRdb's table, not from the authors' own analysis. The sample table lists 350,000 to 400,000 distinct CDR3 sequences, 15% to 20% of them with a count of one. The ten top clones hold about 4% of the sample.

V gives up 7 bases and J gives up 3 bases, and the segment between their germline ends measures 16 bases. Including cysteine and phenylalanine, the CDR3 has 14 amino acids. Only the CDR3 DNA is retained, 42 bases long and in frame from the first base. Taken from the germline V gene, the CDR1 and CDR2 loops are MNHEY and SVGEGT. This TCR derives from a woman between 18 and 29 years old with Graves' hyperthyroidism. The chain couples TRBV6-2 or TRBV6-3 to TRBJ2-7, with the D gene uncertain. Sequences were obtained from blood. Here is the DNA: TGTGCCAGCACCCCCCGTCCGTCTTACTACGAGCAGTACTTC. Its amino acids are CASTPRPSYYEQYF.